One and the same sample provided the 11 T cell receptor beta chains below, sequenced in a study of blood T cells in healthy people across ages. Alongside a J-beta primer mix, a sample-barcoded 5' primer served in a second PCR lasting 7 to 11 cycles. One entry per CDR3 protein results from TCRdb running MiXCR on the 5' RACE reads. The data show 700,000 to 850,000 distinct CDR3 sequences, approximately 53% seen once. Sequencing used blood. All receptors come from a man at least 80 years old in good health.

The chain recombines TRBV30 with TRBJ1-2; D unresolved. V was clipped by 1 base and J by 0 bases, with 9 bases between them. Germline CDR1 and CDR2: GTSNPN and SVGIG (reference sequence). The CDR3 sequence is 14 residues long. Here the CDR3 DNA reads TGTGCCTGGAGTGGTGGGAAAACTAACTATGGCTACACCTTC. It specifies CAWSGGKTNYGYTF. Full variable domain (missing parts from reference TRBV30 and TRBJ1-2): SQTIHQWPATLVQPVGSPLSLECTVEGTSNPNLYWYRQAAGRGLQLLFYSVGIGQISSEVPQNLSASRPQDRQFILSSKKLLLSDSGFYLCAWSGGKTNYGYTFGSGTRLTVV.

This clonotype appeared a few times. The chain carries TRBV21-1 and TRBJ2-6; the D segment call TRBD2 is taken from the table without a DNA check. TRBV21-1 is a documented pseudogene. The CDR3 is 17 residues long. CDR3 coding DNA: TGTGCCAGCAGCGCCCTTTTCGGGATCTCTGGGGCCAACGTCCTGACTTTC. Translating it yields CASSALFGISGANVLTF.

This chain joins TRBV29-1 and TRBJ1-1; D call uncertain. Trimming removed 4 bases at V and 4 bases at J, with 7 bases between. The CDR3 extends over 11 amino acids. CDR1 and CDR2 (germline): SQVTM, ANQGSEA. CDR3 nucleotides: TGCAGCGTTGGCCAGCCCACTGAAGCTTTCTTT. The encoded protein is CSVGQPTEAFF.

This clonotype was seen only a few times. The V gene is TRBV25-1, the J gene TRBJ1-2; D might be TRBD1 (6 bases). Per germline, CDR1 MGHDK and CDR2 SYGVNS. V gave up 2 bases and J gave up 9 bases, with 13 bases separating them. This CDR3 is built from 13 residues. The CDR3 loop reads CASSEENRESYTF. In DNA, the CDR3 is TGTGCCAGCAGTGAAGAGAACAGGGAAAGCTACACCTTC.

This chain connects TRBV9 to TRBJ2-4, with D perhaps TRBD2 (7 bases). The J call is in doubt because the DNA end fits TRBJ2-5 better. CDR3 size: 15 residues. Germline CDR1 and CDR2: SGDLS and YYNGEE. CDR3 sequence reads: CASSVVGGQLETQYF. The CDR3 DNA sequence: TGTGCCAGCAGCGTAGTCGGGGGGCAATTGGAGACCCAGTACTTC.

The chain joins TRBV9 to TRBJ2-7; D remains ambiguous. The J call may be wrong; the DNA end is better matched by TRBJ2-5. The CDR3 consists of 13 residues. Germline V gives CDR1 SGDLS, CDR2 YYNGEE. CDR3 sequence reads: CASSVEPLGTQYF. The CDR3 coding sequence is TGTGCCAGCAGCGTAGAACCCTTGGGGACCCAGTACTTC.

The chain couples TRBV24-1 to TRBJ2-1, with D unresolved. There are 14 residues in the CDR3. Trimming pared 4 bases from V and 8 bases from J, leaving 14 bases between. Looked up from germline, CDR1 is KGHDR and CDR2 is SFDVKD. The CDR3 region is CATSDPGNSHEQFF. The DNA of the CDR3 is TGTGCCACCAGTGACCCCGGAAATAGCCATGAGCAGTTCTTC.

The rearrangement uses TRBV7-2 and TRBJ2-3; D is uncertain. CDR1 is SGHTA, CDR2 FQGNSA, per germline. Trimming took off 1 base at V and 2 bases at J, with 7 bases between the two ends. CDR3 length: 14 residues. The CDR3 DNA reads TGTGCCAGCAGCTTAGAAACCTTCACAGATACGCAGTATTTT. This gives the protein CASSLETFTDTQYF. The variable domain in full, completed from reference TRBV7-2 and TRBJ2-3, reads GAGVSQSPSNKVTEKGKDVELRCDPISGHTALYWYRQSLGQGLEFLIYFQGNSAPDKSGLPSDRFSAERTGGSVSTLTIQRTQQEDSAVYLCASSLETFTDTQYFGPGTRLTVL.

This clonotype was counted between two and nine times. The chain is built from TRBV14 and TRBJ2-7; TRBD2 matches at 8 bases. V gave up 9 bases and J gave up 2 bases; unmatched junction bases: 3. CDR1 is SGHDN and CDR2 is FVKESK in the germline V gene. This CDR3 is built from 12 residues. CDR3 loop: CASRGGAYEQYF. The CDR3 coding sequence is TGTGCCAGTCGGGGGGGGGCCTACGAGCAGTACTTC.

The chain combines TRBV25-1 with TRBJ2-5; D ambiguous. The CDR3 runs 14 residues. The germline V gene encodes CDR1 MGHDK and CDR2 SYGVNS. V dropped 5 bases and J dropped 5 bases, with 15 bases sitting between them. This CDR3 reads CASSSMEQLETQYF. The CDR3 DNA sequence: TGTGCCAGCAGTTCAATGGAGCAGCTGGAGACCCAGTACTTC.

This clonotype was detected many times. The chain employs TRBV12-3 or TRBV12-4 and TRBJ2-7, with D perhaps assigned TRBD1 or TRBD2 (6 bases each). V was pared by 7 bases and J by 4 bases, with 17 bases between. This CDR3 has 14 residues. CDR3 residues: CASTSHGGPYEQYF. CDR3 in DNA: TGTGCCAGCACTAGTCATGGGGGGCCGTACGAGCAGTACTTC.